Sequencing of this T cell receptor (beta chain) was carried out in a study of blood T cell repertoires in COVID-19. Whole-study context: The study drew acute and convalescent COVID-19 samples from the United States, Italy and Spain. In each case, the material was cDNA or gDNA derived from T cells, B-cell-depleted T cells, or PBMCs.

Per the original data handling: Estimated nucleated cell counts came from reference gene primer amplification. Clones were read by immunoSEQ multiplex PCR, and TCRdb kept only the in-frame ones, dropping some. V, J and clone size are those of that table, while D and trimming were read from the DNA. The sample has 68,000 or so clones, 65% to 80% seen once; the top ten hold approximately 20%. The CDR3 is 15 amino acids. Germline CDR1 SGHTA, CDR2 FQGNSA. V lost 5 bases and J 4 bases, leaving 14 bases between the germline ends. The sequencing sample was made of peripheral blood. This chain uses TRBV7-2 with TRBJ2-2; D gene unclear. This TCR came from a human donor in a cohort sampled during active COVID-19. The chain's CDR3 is CASSPIPTGTGELFF. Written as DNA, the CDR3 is TGTGCCAGCAGCCCCATCCCCACCGGCACCGGGGAGCTGTTTTTT.